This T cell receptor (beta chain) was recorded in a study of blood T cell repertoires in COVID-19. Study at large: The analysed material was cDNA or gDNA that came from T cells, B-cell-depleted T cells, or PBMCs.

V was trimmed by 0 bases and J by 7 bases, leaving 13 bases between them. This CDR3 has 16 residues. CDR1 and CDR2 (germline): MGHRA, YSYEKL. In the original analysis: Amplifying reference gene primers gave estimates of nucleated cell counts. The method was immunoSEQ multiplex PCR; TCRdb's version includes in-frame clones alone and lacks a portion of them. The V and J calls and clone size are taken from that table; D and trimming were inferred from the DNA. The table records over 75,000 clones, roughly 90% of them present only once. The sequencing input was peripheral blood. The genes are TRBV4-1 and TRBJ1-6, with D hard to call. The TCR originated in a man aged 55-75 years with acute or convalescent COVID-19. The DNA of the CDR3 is TGCGCCAGCAGCCAAGATACGGGGAGAGGGAATTCACCCCTCCACTTT. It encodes CASSQDTGRGNSPLHF.